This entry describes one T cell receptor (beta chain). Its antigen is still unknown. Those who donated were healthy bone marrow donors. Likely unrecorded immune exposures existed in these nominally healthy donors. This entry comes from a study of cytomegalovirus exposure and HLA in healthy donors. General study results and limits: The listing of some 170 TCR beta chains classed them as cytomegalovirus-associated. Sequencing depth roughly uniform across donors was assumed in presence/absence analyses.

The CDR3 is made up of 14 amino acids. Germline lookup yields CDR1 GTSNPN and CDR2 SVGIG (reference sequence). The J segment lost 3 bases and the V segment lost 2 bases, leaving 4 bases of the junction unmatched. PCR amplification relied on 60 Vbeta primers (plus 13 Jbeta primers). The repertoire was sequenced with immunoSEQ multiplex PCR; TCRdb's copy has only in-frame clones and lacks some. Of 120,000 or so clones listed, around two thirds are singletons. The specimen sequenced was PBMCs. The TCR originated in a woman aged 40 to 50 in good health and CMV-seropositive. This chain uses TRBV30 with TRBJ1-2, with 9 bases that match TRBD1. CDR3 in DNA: TGTGCCTGGAGTCCGGGACAGGGAGACTATGGCTACACCTTC. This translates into CAWSPGQGDYGYTF. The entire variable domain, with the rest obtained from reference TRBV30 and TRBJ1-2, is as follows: SQTIHQWPATLVQPVGSPLSLECTVEGTSNPNLYWYRQAAGRGLQLLFYSVGIGQISSEVPQNLSASRPQDRQFILSSKKLLLSDSGFYLCAWSPGQGDYGYTFGSGTRLTVV.